The 5 T cell receptor beta chains in this list originate from one sample, sequenced in a study of cytomegalovirus exposure and HLA in healthy donors. The PCR had 60 Vbeta and 13 Jbeta primers. Libraries were prepared by immunoSEQ multiplex PCR; TCRdb keeps only in-frame clonotypes and omits some of them. The repertoire holds about 43,000 clones, 50% to 75% seen once, with about 8.5% in the top ten. Input material: PBMCs. The receptor set was obtained from a human donor in good health.

The gene calls are TRBV15 and TRBJ1-6; D possibly corresponds to TRBD1 (5 bases). With 0 bases removed from V and 10 bases from J, the gap between germline ends came to 10 bases. The CDR3 covers 14 residues. Germline CDR1 reads LNHNV; CDR2 reads YYDKDF (reference sequence). CDR3 nucleotide sequence: TGTGCCACCAGCAGAGAGACAGATACCTCACCCCTCCACTTT. This codes for CATSRETDTSPLHF.

This clone was seen a handful of times. The chain uses TRBV5-1 and TRBJ1-2; TRBD1 matches at 7 bases. The CDR3 extends over 14 amino acids. Germline-derived CDR1 and CDR2 are SGHRS and YFSETQ. Trimming removed 0 bases from V and 7 bases from J; junction bases left unmatched: 6. CDR3 amino acids: CASSLATGWTGYTF. The CDR3 coding sequence is TGCGCCAGCAGCTTGGCGACAGGGTGGACTGGCTACACCTTC.

The chain has TRBV6-4 and TRBJ1-2; unclear D gene. CDR1 is MRHNA and CDR2 is SNTAGT in the germline V gene. This CDR3 is built from 13 residues. Trimming pared 6 bases from V and 2 bases from J, leaving 10 bases between. DNA of the CDR3: TGTGCCAGCAGAGAGGGAAAAAACTATGGCTACACCTTC. Translated, it gives CASREGKNYGYTF.

The chain carries TRBV5-4 and TRBJ1-2; TRBD1 matches at 9 bases. J was trimmed by 4 bases and V by 5 bases; bases with no gene match: 6. The germline CDR1 and CDR2 sequences are SGHNT and YYREEE (reference sequence). The CDR3 extends over 14 amino acids. In nucleotides, the CDR3 is TGTGCCAGCAGGTCACAGGGGGCGGTCTATGGCTACACCTTC. As protein: CASRSQGAVYGYTF.

DNA of the CDR3: TGTGCCAGCAGCTCACAACTAGCGGGGTACGAGCAGTACTTC. It translates to CASSSQLAGYEQYF. The chain combines TRBV11-2 with TRBJ2-7; 10 nucleotides agree with TRBD2. V was pared by 4 bases and J by 4 bases, with 4 bases of the junction left unmatched. CDR3 length: 14 amino acids. CDR1 is SGHAT, CDR2 FQNNGV, per germline.